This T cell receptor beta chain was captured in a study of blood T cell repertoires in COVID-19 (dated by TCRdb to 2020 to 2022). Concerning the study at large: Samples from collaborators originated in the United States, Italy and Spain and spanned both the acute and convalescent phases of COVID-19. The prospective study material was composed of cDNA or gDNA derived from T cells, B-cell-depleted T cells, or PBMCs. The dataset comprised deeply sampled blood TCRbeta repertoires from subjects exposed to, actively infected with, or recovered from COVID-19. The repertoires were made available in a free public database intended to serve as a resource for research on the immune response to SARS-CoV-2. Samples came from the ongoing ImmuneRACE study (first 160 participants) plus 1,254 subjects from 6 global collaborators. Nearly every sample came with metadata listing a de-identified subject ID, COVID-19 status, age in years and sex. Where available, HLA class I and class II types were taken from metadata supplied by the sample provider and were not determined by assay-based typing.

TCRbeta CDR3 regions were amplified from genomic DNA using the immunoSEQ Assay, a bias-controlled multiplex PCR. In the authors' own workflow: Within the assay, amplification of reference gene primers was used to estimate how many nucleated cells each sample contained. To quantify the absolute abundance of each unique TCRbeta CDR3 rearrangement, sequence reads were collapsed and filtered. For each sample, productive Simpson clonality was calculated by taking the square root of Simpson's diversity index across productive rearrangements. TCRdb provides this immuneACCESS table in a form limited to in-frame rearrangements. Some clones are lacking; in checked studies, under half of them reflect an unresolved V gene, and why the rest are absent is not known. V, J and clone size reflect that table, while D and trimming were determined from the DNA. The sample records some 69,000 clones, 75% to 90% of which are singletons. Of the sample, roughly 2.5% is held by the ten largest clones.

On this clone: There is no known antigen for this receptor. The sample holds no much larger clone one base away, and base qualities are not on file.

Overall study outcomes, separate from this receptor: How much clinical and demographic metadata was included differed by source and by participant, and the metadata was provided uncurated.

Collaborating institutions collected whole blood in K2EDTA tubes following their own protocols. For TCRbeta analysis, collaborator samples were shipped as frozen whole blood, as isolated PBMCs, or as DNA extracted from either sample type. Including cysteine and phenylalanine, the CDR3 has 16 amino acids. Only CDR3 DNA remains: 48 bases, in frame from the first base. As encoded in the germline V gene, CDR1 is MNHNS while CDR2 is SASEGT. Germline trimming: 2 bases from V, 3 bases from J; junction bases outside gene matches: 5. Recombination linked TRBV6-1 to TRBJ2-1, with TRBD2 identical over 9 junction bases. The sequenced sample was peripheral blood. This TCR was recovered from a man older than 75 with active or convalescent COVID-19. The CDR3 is CASSEWPSGVYNEQFF. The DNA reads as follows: TGTGCCAGCAGTGAATGGCCTAGCGGGGTCTACAATGAGCAGTTCTTC.